A single sample is the source of the 28 T cell receptor beta chains below, sequenced in a study of cytomegalovirus exposure and HLA in healthy donors. The PCR used 60 Vbeta and 13 Jbeta primers. The repertoire was sequenced with immunoSEQ multiplex PCR; TCRdb's copy has only in-frame clones and lacks some. The table records about 140,000 clones, around 79% of them present only once. The sample consisted of PBMCs. Every receptor here comes from a woman younger than 45 in good health and CMV-seronegative.

The chain has TRBV7-8 and TRBJ2-7; maybe TRBD2 (5 bases). V shed 3 bases and J shed 2 bases, with 11 bases lying between them. Germline V gene lookup returns CDR1 SGHVS and CDR2 FQNEAQ. The CDR3 spans 14 residues. As DNA, the CDR3 is TGTGCCAGCAGCTTCCCGGGATTTACCTACGAGCAGTACTTC. Amino acid sequence: CASSFPGFTYEQYF.

This clone is a singleton in its sample. The gene calls are TRBV7-2 and TRBJ1-2; the match to TRBD1 covers 7 bases. The V segment lost 3 bases and the J segment 4 bases; nucleotides outside the gene matches: 5. Per the germline V gene, CDR1 is SGHTA and CDR2 is FQGNSA. This CDR3 is 14 amino acids long. Written as DNA, the CDR3 is TGTGCCAGCAGCTTGAGGGGGCTTATCTATGGCTACACCTTC. Translation: CASSLRGLIYGYTF.

The chain is built from TRBV6-5 and TRBJ1-2; weak D call: TRBD1 (5 bases). The ends were cut back, 6 bases at V and 6 bases at J, with 14 bases in the middle. Per the germline V gene, CDR1 is MNHEY and CDR2 is SVGAGI. CDR3 length: 13 amino acids. Here the CDR3 reads CASRPLGQNGYTF. CDR3 in DNA: TGTGCCAGCAGGCCCCTGGGGCAGAATGGCTACACCTTC.

The genes are TRBV9 and TRBJ2-1; 7 bases fit TRBD1. The CDR3 has 17 amino acids. The V gene end was trimmed by 3 bases and the J gene end by 5 bases; junction bases not matched to a gene: 14. CDR1 and CDR2 (germline): SGDLS, YYNGEE. The CDR3 loop is CASSGQLGTVDNNEQFF. In DNA form, the CDR3 reads TGTGCCAGCAGCGGCCAATTAGGGACAGTGGACAACAATGAGCAGTTCTTC.

The genes are TRBV6-5 and TRBJ1-1, with 7 positions matching TRBD1. The germline V gene encodes CDR1 MNHEY and CDR2 SVGAGI. Germline trimming cut 7 bases from V and 0 bases from J; bases unmatched to any gene: 5. This CDR3 has 14 amino acids. The CDR3 sequence: CASKRGGLNTEAFF. The CDR3 DNA reads TGTGCCAGCAAGCGAGGGGGCTTGAACACTGAAGCTTTCTTT.

The chain couples TRBV27 to TRBJ1-6, with TRBD1 matching over 10 bases. Unmatched junction bases numbered 6, after V lost 3 bases and J lost 1 base. Germline CDR1 MNHEY, CDR2 SMNVEV (reference sequence). The CDR3 sequence is 18 residues long. DNA for the CDR3: TGTGCCAGCAGTTTTCACGACAGGGGGCTATCCTATAATTCACCCCTCCACTTT. Its translation is CASSFHDRGLSYNSPLHF.

Concerning this clone: The same CDR3 arises from other DNA sequences in this sample as well. The chain uses TRBV9 and TRBJ2-2; 7 bases map to TRBD1. The CDR3 extends over 15 amino acids. Germline CDR1 SGDLS, CDR2 YYNGEE. V gave up 1 base and J gave up 0 bases; unmatched junction bases: 0. CDR3 amino acids: CASSVTGANTGELFF. The CDR3 nucleotides read TGTGCCAGCAGCGTAACAGGGGCGAACACCGGGGAGCTGTTTTTT.

This chain connects TRBV29-1 to TRBJ2-5; 8 bases match TRBD2. This CDR3 spans 14 amino acids. The germline CDR1 and CDR2 sequences are SQVTM and ANQGSEA. Trimming cost V 8 bases and J 3 bases; bases outside gene matches: 11. The CDR3 bases are TGCAGCCTTGCGGGGAGCGGGGGTAAAGAGACCCAGTACTTC. Translated: CSLAGSGGKETQYF. Combining the CDR3 with reference TRBV29-1 and TRBJ2-5 gives the whole variable domain SAVISQKPSRDICQRGTSLTIQCQVDSQVTMMFWYRQQPGQSLTLIATANQGSEATYESGFVIDKFPISRPNLTFSTLTVSNMSPEDSSIYLCSLAGSGGKETQYFGPGTRLLVL.

This chain joins TRBV7-3 and TRBJ2-1; D possibly corresponds to TRBD2 (5 bases). V dropped 2 bases and J dropped 9 bases, with 14 bases sitting between them. The germline V gene has CDR1 SGHTA and CDR2 FQGTGA. CDR3 length: 14 amino acids. The CDR3 nucleotides are TGTGCCAGCAGCTTACAAGAGGCTAGCCTTGAGCAGTTCTTC. Residues: CASSLQEASLEQFF.

The rearrangement links TRBV18 to TRBJ2-5; 7 positions match TRBD1. Germline V gene lookup returns CDR1 KGHSH and CDR2 LQKENI. The CDR3 covers 17 residues. V was pared by 3 bases and J by 5 bases, with 15 bases of the junction left unmatched. The CDR3 DNA follows: TGTGCCAGCTCACCGCCATGGGACAGAGATCCATGGGAGACCCAGTACTTC. This codes for CASSPPWDRDPWETQYF.

This rearrangement joins TRBV4-3 to TRBJ1-1; 8 bases agree with TRBD1. J lost 3 bases, V lost 3 bases, and 3 bases had no gene match. Looked up from germline, CDR1 is LGHNA and CDR2 is YSLEER. The CDR3 runs 14 residues. CDR3 sequence (DNA): TGCGCCAGCAGCCACCAGGACAGGGACACTGAAGCTTTCTTT. This translates into CASSHQDRDTEAFF.

The chain couples TRBV6-1 to TRBJ2-7; 8 bases fit TRBD1. Looked up from germline, CDR1 is MNHNS and CDR2 is SASEGT. The CDR3 has 14 amino acids. After removal of 5 bases from V and 2 bases from J, the junction contained 5 bases not matched to a gene. The CDR3 nucleotides are TGTGCCAGCAGTTTCAACAGGGGGGCCTACGAGCAGTACTTC. Translating gives CASSFNRGAYEQYF.

The gene calls are TRBV10-3 and TRBJ1-2; D unresolved. CDR1 and CDR2 (germline): ENHRY, SYGVKD. The CDR3 is 13 amino acids. V lost 8 bases to trimming and J lost 4 bases, with 14 bases between them. In DNA form, the CDR3 reads TGTGCCATCGCGGCAGGCGGGTTCTATGGCTACACCTTC. Encoded protein: CAIAAGGFYGYTF.

This CDR3 reads CAIHPHGERNQPQHF. As DNA, the CDR3 is TGTGCCATCCACCCCCACGGGGAGAGAAATCAGCCCCAGCATTTT. This chain connects TRBV2 to TRBJ1-5, with D unclear. V dropped 10 bases and J dropped 4 bases, with 20 bases sitting between them. This CDR3 region has 15 residues. Germline values: CDR1 SNHLY, CDR2 FYNNEI. Using reference TRBV2 and TRBJ1-5 for the parts outside the CDR3, the full variable domain is EPEVTQTPSHQVTQMGQEVILRCVPISNHLYFYWYRQILGQKVEFLVSFYNNEISEKSEIFDDQFSVERPDGSNFTLKIRSTKLEDSAMYFCAIHPHGERNQPQHFGDGTRLSIL.

The chain combines TRBV30 with TRBJ2-5; D is unclear. Germline V gene lookup returns CDR1 GTSNPN and CDR2 SVGIG (reference sequence). CDR3 length equals 12 residues. The V end was cut by 2 bases, the J end by 4 bases, with 8 bases between. The CDR3 region is CAWSTGTETQYF. The CDR3 DNA sequence: TGTGCCTGGAGTACTGGTACAGAGACCCAGTACTTC.

This chain uses TRBV6-1 with TRBJ2-1, with 9 bases lining up with TRBD1. The CDR3 extends over 14 amino acids. Germline CDR1 reads MNHNS; CDR2 reads SASEGT. V shed 6 bases, J shed 9 bases, and the junction held 9 bases outside the gene matches. The CDR3 region is CASSLQPTGGEQFF. The CDR3 DNA is TGTGCCAGCAGCCTCCAACCGACAGGGGGTGAGCAGTTCTTC.

This chain joins TRBV18 and TRBJ1-2; 10 positions match TRBD1. Trimming removed 3 bases from V and 4 bases from J; junction bases left unmatched: 11. From germline, CDR1 is KGHSH and CDR2 LQKENI. This CDR3 is built from 17 residues. This CDR3 reads CASSPFVPGQGSYGYTF. The DNA of the CDR3 is TGTGCCAGCTCACCCTTCGTTCCGGGACAGGGGTCCTATGGCTACACCTTC.

The gene calls are TRBV15 and TRBJ1-5, with TRBD1 matching over 7 bases. This CDR3 spans 15 amino acids. Germline loops: CDR1 LNHNV, CDR2 YYDKDF (reference sequence). V was pared by 0 bases and J by 7 bases, with 6 bases of the junction left unmatched. CDR3 residues: CATSRDRGARQPQHF. The CDR3 DNA is TGTGCCACCAGCAGAGACAGGGGGGCGAGGCAGCCCCAGCATTTT. Together with reference TRBV15 and TRBJ1-5, the CDR3 gives the full variable domain: DAMVIQNPRYQVTQFGKPVTLSCSQTLNHNVMYWYQQKSSQAPKLLFHYYDKDFNNEADTPDNFQSRRPNTSFCFLDIRSPGLGDTAMYLCATSRDRGARQPQHFGDGTRLSIL.

The V gene is TRBV2, the J gene TRBJ2-1; perhaps TRBD1 as D (6 bases). V was pared by 4 bases and J by 9 bases, with 13 bases between. The CDR3 sequence is 13 residues long. Germline lookup yields CDR1 SNHLY and CDR2 FYNNEI. CDR3 loop: CASSVNRDAEQFF. The CDR3 DNA sequence: TGTGCCAGCAGTGTTAACAGGGATGCTGAGCAGTTCTTC.

CDR3 amino acids: CASSLWRGHTEAFF. DNA of the CDR3: TGTGCCAGCAGTTTATGGAGGGGCCACACTGAAGCTTTCTTT. The rearrangement joins TRBV27 to TRBJ1-1; D perhaps matches TRBD1 (5 bases). Germline V CDR1 and CDR2: MNHEY, SMNVEV (reference sequence). The ends were cut back, 1 base at V and 3 bases at J, with 9 bases in the middle. This CDR3 has 14 amino acids.

V gene TRBV2 combines with J gene TRBJ2-2; TRBD2 matches at 8 bases. V was clipped by 0 bases and J by 7 bases; unmatched bases: 10. CDR1 is SNHLY and CDR2 is FYNNEI in the germline V gene. The CDR3 is 17 amino acids. The CDR3 DNA sequence: TGTGCCAGCAGTGAAGCAGGAGCGGGGGACCCCGGCGGGGAGCTGTTTTTT. It encodes CASSEAGAGDPGGELFF.

The J gene is TRBJ1-5, the V gene TRBV6-6, with 10 nucleotides matching TRBD1. Per germline, CDR1 MNHNY and CDR2 SVGAGI (reference sequence). The CDR3 is made up of 16 amino acids. After removal of 2 bases from V and 3 bases from J, the junction contained 4 bases not matched to a gene. The CDR3: CASSYRTGGSNQPQHF. As DNA, the CDR3 is TGTGCCAGCAGTTACAGGACAGGGGGTTCCAATCAGCCCCAGCATTTT.

Note on this clone: One end of the junction varies from germline; a read error may be responsible. The chain joins TRBV27 to TRBJ2-6, with TRBD2 matching 8 bases. This CDR3 has 15 amino acids. Germline-derived CDR1 and CDR2 are MNHEY and SMNVEV (reference sequence). This CDR3 is CASSLILGGAHVLTF. The CDR3 coding sequence is TGTGCCAGCAGTCTGATCCTCGGGGGGGCCCACGTCCTGACTTTC.

V is TRBV9 and J is TRBJ2-7, with D possibly matching TRBD2 (5 bases). This CDR3 is built from 14 residues. The V and J ends lost 0 bases and 2 bases respectively, with 9 bases between them. The germline gives CDR1 SGDLS, CDR2 YYNGEE. The CDR3 loop is CASSVAAGAYEQYF. The CDR3 DNA reads as TGTGCCAGCAGCGTAGCAGCCGGGGCCTACGAGCAGTACTTC. Combining the CDR3 with reference TRBV9 and TRBJ2-7 gives the whole variable domain DSGVTQTPKHLITATGQRVTLRCSPRSGDLSVYWYQQSLDQGLQFLIQYYNGEERAKGNILERFSAQQFPDLHSELNLSSLELGDSALYFCASSVAAGAYEQYFGPGTRLTVT.

Concerning this clone itself: The conserved phenylalanine or tryptophan normally closing the CDR3 is absent here, so this likely arose from a read error. Because the CDR3's place on the DNA is in doubt, the DNA is left out and the CDR3 is given as listed by TCRdb. The chain recombines TRBV6-5 with TRBJ1-1. CDR1 and CDR2 (germline): MNHEY, SVGAGI. 13 amino acids form the CDR3, both terminal residues included. The CDR3 reads CASSYRDLRESVV.

The table lists this clone with a count of one. The V call is TRBV12-5, the J call TRBJ1-1, with D tentatively TRBD1 (5 bases). CDR1 LGHNT and CDR2 FRNRAP come from the germline V gene. The CDR3 is 14 residues long. Trimming shortened V by 1 base and J by 6 bases, and 12 bases separated the two germline ends. The CDR3 coding sequence is TGTGCTAGTGGTTTGGGCAGGAGGGGTCCTGAAGCTTTCTTT. Translating gives CASGLGRRGPEAFF.

CDR3 nucleotides: TGTGCCAGCAGCTTAGGTAGTAACACCGGGGAGCTGTTTTTT. Its protein is CASSLGSNTGELFF. The genes are TRBV7-2 and TRBJ2-2; D unclear. The germline V gene encodes CDR1 SGHTA and CDR2 FQGNSA. Deletions cut 1 base from V and 2 bases from J, with 5 bases between. This CDR3 comprises 14 residues.

The gene calls are TRBV6-1 and TRBJ1-2; 9 bases agree with TRBD1. The J segment lost 8 bases and the V segment lost 2 bases, leaving 9 bases of the junction unmatched. This CDR3 region has 15 residues. Germline loops: CDR1 MNHNS, CDR2 SASEGT. The CDR3 nucleotides read TGTGCCAGCAGTGAAAAATGGGACAGGGCCTGGGGCTACACCTTC. It codes for CASSEKWDRAWGYTF.